The sequence of this T cell receptor beta chain was determined in a study of shared clonotypes between healthy human individuals. V was shortened by 3 bases and J by 4 bases, with 11 bases between the two germline ends. The germline V gene encodes CDR1 SGHDT and CDR2 YYEEEE. The CDR3 spans 14 residues. For this clone: The identical CDR3 is also encoded by other nucleotide sequences in the sample.

Per the study methods: Filtering differed because ImmunoSEQ produced junction-only sequences that carried no quality scores. Profiling relied on immunoSEQ multiplex PCR, and the TCRdb table lists in-frame clones only, not all of them. V and J calls and clone size are given by that table; D and trimming were obtained from the DNA. Of roughly 2.5 million clones listed, around 94% are singletons. The sequencing sample was made of naive CD4+ T cells sorted from blood. Subset specified: CD45RA+ positively selected. This chain uses TRBV5-6 with TRBJ1-5; D perhaps matches TRBD1 (5 bases). The receptor was derived from a man between 18 and 35 years old in good health. CDR3 DNA: TGTGCCAGCAGCTCGGGACTGTCGAATCAGCCCCAGCATTTT. It is translated as CASSSGLSNQPQHF.